The 22 T cell receptor beta chains below come from one sample, sequenced in a study of T cell repertoires in cytomegalovirus infection. Each CDR3 protein gets one entry after TCRdb re-called the reads with MiXCR. The sample yields about 320,000 distinct CDR3 sequences, 8% to 10% seen once. Sequencing input: PBMCs. The receptors were sampled from a human donor in good health (CMV status not recorded). Some clones in this sample may be carry-over from other donors' samples.

V usage is TRBV9 and J usage is TRBJ1-3, with D perhaps TRBD1 (5 bases). Germline V lookup: CDR1 SGDLS, CDR2 YYNGEE. The CDR3 has 15 amino acids. The germline V and J ends were trimmed by 1 base and 5 bases, with 13 bases remaining between them. The CDR3 region has the DNA TGTGCCAGCAGCGTACAGGGATTTAGCCGAAACACCATATATTTT. Amino acid sequence: CASSVQGFSRNTIYF.

This clonotype has a handful of counts. This sequence joins TRBV19 and TRBJ2-7; D possibly corresponds to TRBD2 (5 bases). The CDR3 extends over 14 amino acids. In germline, CDR1 is LNHDA, CDR2 SQIVND (reference sequence). V was pared by 5 bases and J by 5 bases, with 16 bases between. The chain's CDR3 is CASSYGTREDEQYF. CDR3 DNA sequence: TGTGCCAGTAGTTACGGTACTAGGGAAGACGAGCAGTACTTC.

This clonotype was seen ten or more times. CDR3 in amino acids: CASSPYQVGNQPQHF. In nucleotides, the CDR3 is TGTGCCAGCAGCCCCTACCAAGTGGGCAATCAGCCCCAGCATTTT. V is TRBV7-2 and J is TRBJ1-5; D call uncertain. Trimming took 5 bases from V and 2 from J, leaving 13 bases between them. CDR3 length: 15 amino acids. The germline CDR1 and CDR2 sequences are SGHTA and FQGNSA.

This rearrangement joins TRBV7-9 to TRBJ1-6; no clear D. Trimming took off 4 bases at V and 9 bases at J, with 7 bases between the two ends. Germline CDR1 and CDR2: SEHNR and FQNEAQ (reference sequence). This CDR3 spans 12 amino acids. The CDR3 spells CASSSVGSPLHF. The DNA for the CDR3 is TGTGCCAGCAGCTCAGTGGGTTCACCCCTCCACTTT.

This clonotype was counted between two and nine times. The V call is TRBV20-1, the J call TRBJ2-3, with D uncertain. This CDR3 region has 13 residues. The V gene lost 4 bases and the J gene lost 2 bases, with 10 bases spanning the gap. The V gene's germline CDR1 is DFQATT and CDR2 SNEGSKA (reference sequence). The CDR3 sequence: CSAIDGITDTQYF. CDR3 coding DNA: TGCAGTGCTATAGACGGAATCACAGATACGCAGTATTTT.

This clonotype came up once. The chain joins TRBV14 to TRBJ2-1; the match to TRBD2 covers 7 bases. V was clipped by 1 base and J by 5 bases; unmatched bases: 14. Germline CDR1 is SGHDN and CDR2 is FVKESK. CDR3 length: 18 residues. DNA of the CDR3: TGTGCCAGCAGCCAAGGTCTACAGGCGGGAGTAAGGAACAATGAGCAGTTCTTC. Its protein is CASSQGLQAGVRNNEQFF.

This clonotype showed up many times. The chain combines TRBV7-9 with TRBJ2-7; D remains unclear. The V gene's germline CDR1 is SEHNR and CDR2 FQNEAQ (reference sequence). The CDR3 sequence is 11 residues long. Trimming shortened V by 3 bases and J by 3 bases, and 3 bases separated the two germline ends. The CDR3, as DNA: TGTGCCAGCAGCTTCGACTACGAGCAGTACTTC. Residues: CASSFDYEQYF.

This clonotype was recorded at least ten times. The genes are TRBV7-2 and TRBJ2-1, with D tentatively TRBD2 (5 bases). The germline V and J ends were trimmed by 5 bases and 7 bases, with 18 bases remaining between them. The germline CDR1 and CDR2 sequences are SGHTA and FQGNSA. The CDR3 runs 15 residues. The CDR3 loop is CASSVHGGPGNEQFF. In nucleotides, the CDR3 is TGTGCCAGCAGCGTACACGGAGGCCCCGGGAATGAGCAGTTCTTC.

This clonotype was recorded at least ten times. The rearrangement joins TRBV4-2 to TRBJ1-5; tentatively, D is TRBD1 (6 bases). Per germline, CDR1 LGHNA and CDR2 YNFKEQ. The CDR3 extends over 14 amino acids. V dropped 8 bases and J dropped 4 bases, with 15 bases sitting between them. For the CDR3, the DNA is TGTGCCAGCTCGGACAGTAACTTGAATCAGCCCCAGCATTTT. Its protein product is CASSDSNLNQPQHF.

This clonotype was seen ten or more times. V is TRBV7-9 and J is TRBJ2-7, with 8 positions matching TRBD1. V was pared by 4 bases and J by 9 bases, with 5 bases of the junction left unmatched. Germline values: CDR1 SEHNR, CDR2 FQNEAQ (reference sequence). CDR3 size: 12 residues. CDR3 sequence: CASSSGTGRQYF. DNA of the CDR3: TGTGCCAGCAGCTCCGGGACAGGAAGGCAGTACTTC.

This clonotype has ten or more counts. The chain employs TRBV11-3 and TRBJ1-1; weak D call: TRBD1 (6 bases). Trimming cost V 5 bases and J 2 bases, with 9 bases left between them. This CDR3 contains 13 residues. The V gene's germline CDR1 is SGHNT and CDR2 YENEEA. The chain's CDR3 is CASSETGNTEAFF. CDR3 nucleotides: TGTGCCAGCAGCGAGACAGGAAACACTGAAGCTTTCTTT.

CDR3 protein: CASSYFKRGGFNEQFF. The CDR3 DNA follows: TGTGCCAGCAGTTACTTTAAGCGGGGGGGGTTCAATGAGCAGTTCTTC. The chain has TRBV6-5 and TRBJ2-1; 10 bases agree with TRBD2. V dropped 1 base and J dropped 6; count of bases not matched to a gene: 6. Germline V lookup: CDR1 MNHEY, CDR2 SVGAGI. This CDR3 contains 16 residues.

This clonotype turned up a few times. The rearrangement joins TRBV18 to TRBJ1-1, with 11 bases that match TRBD1. CDR1 and CDR2 from the germline V gene are KGHSH and LQKENI. Losses at the gene ends were 3 bases for V and 6 bases for J; bases not matched to a gene: 6. The CDR3 extends over 15 amino acids. CDR3 in amino acids: CASSPVGQGVAEAFF. The CDR3 bases are TGTGCCAGCTCACCGGTGGGACAGGGGGTCGCTGAAGCTTTCTTT.

This clonotype was recorded many times. The V and J genes are TRBV7-6 and TRBJ2-2, with D possibly called TRBD1 or TRBD2 (5 bases each). Germline values: CDR1 SGHVS, CDR2 FNYEAQ. V was cut by 5 bases and J by 4 bases, with 17 bases left in between. The CDR3 length is 16 residues. CDR3 region: CASSDTKVGGTGELFF. Here the CDR3 DNA reads TGTGCCAGCAGCGATACCAAAGTTGGGGGCACCGGGGAGCTGTTTTTT.

In this sample, this clonotype turned up a few times. V is TRBV11-1 and J is TRBJ2-3; D remains ambiguous. V shed 2 bases and J shed 6 bases, with 6 bases lying between them. The germline V gene has CDR1 SGHAT and CDR2 FQDESV (reference sequence). There are 12 residues in the CDR3. The CDR3 DNA follows: TGTGCCAGCAGCTTAATCCGGGATACGCAGTATTTT. Translation gives CASSLIRDTQYF.

This clonotype was recorded many times. This could be a read error, since a much larger clone is one nucleotide away. V gene TRBV7-2 combines with J gene TRBJ2-7; a weak D match, TRBD1 (6 bases). The CDR3 sequence is 13 residues long. Germline lookup yields CDR1 SGHTA and CDR2 FQGNSA. Trimming took off 2 bases at V and 2 bases at J, with 7 bases between the two ends. The CDR3 sequence is CASSLRDTYEQYF. The CDR3 DNA is TGTGCCAGCAGCTTAAGGGACACCTACGAGCAGTACTTC.

The chain uses TRBV28 and TRBJ1-2; maybe TRBD1 (6 bases). V gave up 5 bases and J gave up 8 bases, with 15 bases separating them. CDR1 is MDHEN and CDR2 is SYDVKM in the germline V gene. This CDR3 has 13 amino acids. Here the CDR3 reads CASSRRGAEGYTF. DNA for the CDR3: TGTGCCAGCAGTCGTCGGGGGGCGGAAGGCTACACCTTC.

The J gene is TRBJ2-2, the V gene TRBV2; D is uncertain. Per germline, CDR1 SNHLY and CDR2 FYNNEI. Between the trimmed V and J ends, which lost 1 base and 4 bases, there was a span of 4 bases. The CDR3 sequence is 13 residues long. The CDR3 sequence is CASSEVGTGELFF. The DNA for the CDR3 is TGTGCCAGCAGTGAAGTTGGCACCGGGGAGCTGTTTTTT.

This clonotype appeared many times. The genes are TRBV9 and TRBJ2-2; TRBD1 aligns across 7 bases. V lost 4 bases and J lost 0; bases outside the gene matches: 6. This CDR3 is built from 16 residues. Looked up from germline, CDR1 is SGDLS and CDR2 is YYNGEE. The CDR3 region has the DNA TGTGCCAGCAGCATCGGGACAGTCGCGAACACCGGGGAGCTGTTTTTT. Its translation is CASSIGTVANTGELFF.

Regarding this clonotype: Possible read error: a much larger clone is one base away. The chain combines TRBV6-2 or TRBV6-3 with TRBJ1-5, with unresolved D. V dropped 0 bases and J dropped 0 bases, with 18 bases sitting between them. Germline CDR1 and CDR2: MNHEY and SVGEGT. The CDR3 has 19 residues. The CDR3 protein is CASSYSPGERVYSNQPQHF. CDR3 coding DNA: TGTGCCAGCAGTTACTCCCCAGGAGAAAGAGTTTATAGCAATCAGCCCCAGCATTTT.

This clonotype was detected many times. The chain recombines TRBV7-2 with TRBJ2-5; 7 bases match TRBD1. V was clipped by 5 bases and J by 2 bases; unmatched bases: 8. Germline values: CDR1 SGHTA, CDR2 FQGNSA. This CDR3 has 15 residues. CDR3 loop: CASSQDRVGQETQYF. The DNA for the CDR3 is TGTGCCAGCAGCCAAGACAGGGTTGGGCAAGAGACCCAGTACTTC.

This clonotype was seen repeatedly, ten times or more. The chain has TRBV7-2 and TRBJ2-3, with D maybe TRBD2 (5 bases). Germline values: CDR1 SGHTA, CDR2 FQGNSA. V lost 1 base and J lost 0, with 14 bases in between. This CDR3 spans 17 amino acids. CDR3 sequence reads: CASSLGLAWTSTDTQYF. Written as DNA, the CDR3 is TGTGCCAGCAGCTTAGGCCTAGCCTGGACTAGCACAGATACGCAGTATTTT.